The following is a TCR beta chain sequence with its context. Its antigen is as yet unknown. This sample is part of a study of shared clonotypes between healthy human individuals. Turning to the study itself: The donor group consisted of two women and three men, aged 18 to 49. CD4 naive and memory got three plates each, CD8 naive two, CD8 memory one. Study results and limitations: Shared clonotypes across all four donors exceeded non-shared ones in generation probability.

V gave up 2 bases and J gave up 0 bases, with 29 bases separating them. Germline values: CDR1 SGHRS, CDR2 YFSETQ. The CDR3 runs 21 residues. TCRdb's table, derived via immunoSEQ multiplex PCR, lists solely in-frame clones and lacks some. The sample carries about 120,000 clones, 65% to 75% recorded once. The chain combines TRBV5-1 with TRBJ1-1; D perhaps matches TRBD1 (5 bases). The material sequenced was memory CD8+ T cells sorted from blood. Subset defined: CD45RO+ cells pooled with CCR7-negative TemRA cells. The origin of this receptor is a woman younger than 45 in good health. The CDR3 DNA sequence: TGCGCCAGCAGCTTACGGTTAATGGGGGGGATCCGATTCTACATGAACACTGAAGCTTTCTTT. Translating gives CASSLRLMGGIRFYMNTEAFF.